This T cell receptor (beta chain) was retrieved from a study of T cell repertoires in cytomegalovirus infection. On the study more broadly: Indicated by public TCR beta signatures were CMV infection and matching HLA type.

The germline V gene has CDR1 SGHTA and CDR2 FQGTGA. V was clipped by 0 bases and J by 6 bases, with 22 bases between them. The CDR3 spans 18 residues. This clonotype was picked up a small number of times. What it binds is not known. Study conclusions and caveats: Carriers of CMV and the relevant HLA type were discriminated by public TCR beta frequency. HLA-C-restricted CMV-specific TCR beta clonotypes were dominant in the ex vivo response.

TCRdb re-called the reads through MiXCR, storing one row per CDR3 protein. The sample lists about 920,000 distinct CDR3 sequences, roughly 31% seen once, with under 15% in the top ten. The V gene is TRBV7-3, the J gene TRBJ2-3; D might be TRBD2 (5 bases). The sequenced sample was cultured CD8+ T cells from PBMCs, obtained from culture after CMV antigen stimulation. The sequence was collected from a human donor in good health (CMV status not recorded). Some clones in this sample may be carry-over from other donors' samples. The CDR3 protein is CASSLTGDTTFSGDTQYF. The CDR3 nucleotides read TGTGCCAGCAGCTTAACGGGAGACACCACCTTTTCGGGTGATACGCAGTATTTT.